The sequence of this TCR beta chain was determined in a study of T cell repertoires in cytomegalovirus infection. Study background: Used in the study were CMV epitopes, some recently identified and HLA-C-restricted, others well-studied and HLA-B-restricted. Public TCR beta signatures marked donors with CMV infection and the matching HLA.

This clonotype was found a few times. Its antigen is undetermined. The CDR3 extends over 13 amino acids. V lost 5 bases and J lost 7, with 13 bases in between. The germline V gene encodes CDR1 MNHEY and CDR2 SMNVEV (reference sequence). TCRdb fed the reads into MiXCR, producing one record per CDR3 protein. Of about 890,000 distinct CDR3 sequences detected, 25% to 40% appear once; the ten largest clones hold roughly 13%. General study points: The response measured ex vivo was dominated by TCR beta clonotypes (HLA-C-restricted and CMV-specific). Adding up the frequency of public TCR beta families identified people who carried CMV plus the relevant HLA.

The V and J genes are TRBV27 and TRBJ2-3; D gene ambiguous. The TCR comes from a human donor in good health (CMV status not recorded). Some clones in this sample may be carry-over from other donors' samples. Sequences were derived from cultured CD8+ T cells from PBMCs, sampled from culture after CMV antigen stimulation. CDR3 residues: CASSEAPSYTQYF. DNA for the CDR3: TGTGCCAGCAGTGAAGCTCCAAGCTATACGCAGTATTTT.